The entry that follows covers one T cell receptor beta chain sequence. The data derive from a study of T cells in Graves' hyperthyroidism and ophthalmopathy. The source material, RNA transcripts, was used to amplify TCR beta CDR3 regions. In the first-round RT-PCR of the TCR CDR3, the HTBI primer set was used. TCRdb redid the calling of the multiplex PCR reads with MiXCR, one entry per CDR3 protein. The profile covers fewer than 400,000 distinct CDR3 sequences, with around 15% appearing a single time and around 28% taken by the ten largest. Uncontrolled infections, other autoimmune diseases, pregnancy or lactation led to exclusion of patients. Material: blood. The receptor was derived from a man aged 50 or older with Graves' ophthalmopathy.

The CDR3 sequence is CSVGQGATTNYGYTF. In nucleotides, the CDR3 is TGCAGCGTTGGGCAGGGGGCTACGACTAACTATGGCTACACCTTC. The chain carries TRBV29-1 and TRBJ1-2, with 8 bases lining up with TRBD1. Germline trimming cut 4 bases from V and 0 bases from J; bases unmatched to any gene: 7. This CDR3 is 15 amino acids long. In germline, CDR1 is SQVTM, CDR2 ANQGSEA.